The sequence of this TCR beta chain was determined in a study of cytomegalovirus exposure and HLA in healthy donors. Regarding this clone: Antigen specificity is unknown.

Overall study results and limits: What was likely a sequencing artifact was a cluster of highly shared sequence variants. After further analysis at a later stage, roughly 16,000 TCR beta sequences were associated with HLA alleles at 0.05 false discovery rate.

The PCR used 60 Vbeta and 13 Jbeta primers. Some clones are missing from TCRdb's copy, which holds only in-frame ones; the method was immunoSEQ multiplex PCR. This table has tens of thousands of clones, approximately 71% appearing once. The CDR3 extends over 14 amino acids. V dropped 8 bases and J dropped 2; count of bases not matched to a gene: 7. CDR1 MGHDK and CDR2 SYGVNS come from the germline V gene. The receptor comes from a man aged 35-49 years in good health and CMV-seronegative. The specimen sequenced was PBMCs. The V call is TRBV25-1, the J call TRBJ1-2; 8 bases line up with TRBD1. DNA of the CDR3: TGTGCCAGCGTTCCCGGGACAGGCAACTATGGCTACACCTTC. As protein: CASVPGTGNYGYTF.